The 16 T cell receptor beta chains given below trace back to one sample, sequenced in a study of blood T cell repertoires in COVID-19. TCRdb keeps only in-frame clones here, not all; method: immunoSEQ multiplex PCR. This sample has 330,000 or so clones, with approximately 88% found just once. Sequenced material: peripheral blood. Every receptor here comes from a man aged 25 to 40 with COVID-19, enrolled during active disease.

Notes on this clone: The sample contains more than one DNA sequence encoding this CDR3. V gene TRBV5-6 combines with J gene TRBJ1-2; possibly TRBD1 for D (5 bases). The CDR3 runs 13 residues. Germline-derived CDR1 and CDR2 are SGHDT and YYEEEE. The V and J ends lost 4 bases and 4 bases respectively, with 11 bases between them. CDR3 amino acids: CASSQDSFYGYTF. The CDR3 nucleotides are TGTGCCAGCAGCCAAGACAGCTTCTATGGCTACACCTTC.

The CDR3 coding sequence is TGTGCCAGCAGCTTAGTTGGACAGGGCTATGGCTACACCTTC. Translated: CASSLVGQGYGYTF. V and J are TRBV7-2 and TRBJ1-2; 8 nucleotides match TRBD1. Germline CDR1 and CDR2: SGHTA and FQGNSA. V was clipped by 1 base and J by 4 bases; unmatched bases: 2. The CDR3 covers 14 residues.

The CDR3 sequence is CASSRTGGVKTEAFF. The DNA of the CDR3 is TGTGCCAGCAGTAGGACAGGGGGCGTAAAAACTGAAGCTTTCTTT. The chain links TRBV6-5 to TRBJ1-1; TRBD1 aligns across 11 bases. The CDR3 totals 15 residues. The germline CDR1 and CDR2 sequences are MNHEY and SVGAGI. Unmatched junction bases numbered 7, after V lost 5 bases and J lost 5 bases.

The V and J genes are TRBV5-6 and TRBJ1-3, with a tentative D call TRBD1 (6 bases). The CDR3 covers 14 residues. CDR1 and CDR2 (germline): SGHDT, YYEEEE. V dropped 6 bases and J dropped 3 bases, with 13 bases sitting between them. The CDR3 DNA sequence: TGTGCCAGCACCCCTACAGGGAATGGAAACACCATATATTTT. Translation gives CASTPTGNGNTIYF.

V gene TRBV6-5 combines with J gene TRBJ2-3; TRBD2 aligns across 9 bases. V was pared by 2 bases and J by 6 bases, with 6 bases of the junction left unmatched. CDR1 and CDR2 from the germline V gene are MNHEY and SVGAGI. The CDR3 is made up of 15 amino acids. The CDR3 sequence: CASSYRASGKDTQYF. CDR3 nucleotide sequence: TGTGCCAGCAGTTACCGGGCTAGCGGGAAGGATACGCAGTATTTT.

A single count supports this clone. V gene TRBV18 combines with J gene TRBJ2-1, with D possibly being TRBD2 (6 bases). Trimming removed 3 bases from V and 3 bases from J, with 12 bases in between. CDR3 length equals 15 residues. Germline CDR1 and CDR2: KGHSH and LQKENI. This chain's CDR3 is CASSPLLGGYNEQFF. CDR3 in DNA: TGTGCCAGCTCACCTCTTTTGGGGGGCTACAATGAGCAGTTCTTC.

This clone was seen just once. Other DNA variants within this sample encode the same CDR3. V and J are TRBV5-1 and TRBJ1-6, with D unclear. CDR3 length: 13 amino acids. V shed 0 bases and J shed 8 bases, with 6 bases lying between them. From germline, CDR1 is SGHRS and CDR2 YFSETQ. Written as DNA, the CDR3 is TGCGCCAGCAGCTTGGACAGCTATTCACCCCTCCACTTT. Protein product: CASSLDSYSPLHF.

This chain connects TRBV6-2 or TRBV6-3 to TRBJ2-7; 9 nucleotides align to TRBD2. The germline gives CDR1 MNHEY, CDR2 SVGEGT. The CDR3 consists of 15 residues. J lost 3 bases, V lost 2 bases, and 5 bases had no gene match. Here the CDR3 DNA reads TGTGCCAGCAGTTACGGGACTAGCAGCTTCTACGAGCAGTACTTC. Amino acid sequence: CASSYGTSSFYEQYF.

The V and J genes are TRBV9 and TRBJ2-5; 10 bases agree with TRBD2. V shed 2 bases and J 1 base; nucleotides not matched to a gene: 8. The germline V gene encodes CDR1 SGDLS and CDR2 YYNGEE. The CDR3 has 17 residues. The CDR3 loop reads CASSVTWVAGGQETQYF. As DNA, the CDR3 is TGTGCCAGCAGCGTTACTTGGGTAGCGGGGGGCCAAGAGACCCAGTACTTC.

This chain joins TRBV4-1 and TRBJ1-2, with 7 nucleotides matching TRBD1. CDR1 is MGHRA, CDR2 YSYEKL, per germline. This CDR3 spans 15 amino acids. The junction had 6 bases not matched to a gene; V was cut back by 2 bases and J by 3 bases. CDR3 region: CASSQLQGPYYGYTF. The CDR3 DNA reads as TGCGCCAGCAGCCAACTACAGGGGCCCTACTATGGCTACACCTTC.

The CDR3 spells CATLQNEKLFF. The CDR3, as DNA: TGTGCCACCCTACAGAATGAAAAACTGTTTTTT. The rearrangement links TRBV6-5 to TRBJ1-4, with D unclear. The V end lost 10 bases, the J end lost 5 bases, and 8 bases lay between the germline ends. Germline V gives CDR1 MNHEY, CDR2 SVGAGI. This CDR3 has 11 residues.

The chain links TRBV5-4 to TRBJ1-2; 7 positions agree with TRBD1. Germline V lookup: CDR1 SGHNT, CDR2 YYREEE (reference sequence). The V gene end was trimmed by 4 bases and the J gene end by 4 bases; junction bases not matched to a gene: 10. The length of the CDR3 is 15 residues. The CDR3 protein is CASSGGGLGGYGYTF. The CDR3 DNA is TGTGCCAGCAGCGGAGGGGGCCTAGGGGGCTATGGCTACACCTTC. Full variable domain (outside the CDR3, taken from reference TRBV5-4 and TRBJ1-2): ETGVTQSPTHLIKTRGQQVTLRCSSQSGHNTVSWYQQALGQGPQFIFQYYREEENGRGNFPPRFSGLQFPNYSSELNVNALELDDSALYLCASSGGGLGGYGYTFGSGTRLTVV.

The CDR3 reads CASSQWTSSNQPQHF. The CDR3 DNA is TGCGCCAGCAGCCAATGGACTAGTAGCAATCAGCCCCAGCATTTT. The genes are TRBV4-1 and TRBJ1-5; D remains unclear. V gave up 2 bases and J gave up 0 bases, with 8 bases separating them. Germline V gene lookup returns CDR1 MGHRA and CDR2 YSYEKL. This CDR3 is 15 amino acids long.

The sample holds a few counts of this clone. The rearrangement links TRBV27 to TRBJ2-7; D uncertain. The CDR3 length is 16 residues. The ends were cut back, 5 bases at V and 3 bases at J, with 20 bases in the middle. Germline CDR1 reads MNHEY; CDR2 reads SMNVEV (reference sequence). The CDR3 DNA sequence: TGTGCCAGCAGTCCAATTGGCCAACAACAAGTCTACGAGCAGTACTTC. Amino acid sequence: CASSPIGQQQVYEQYF.

This chain links TRBV2 with TRBJ2-3; D might be TRBD1 (6 bases). The CDR3 is made up of 16 amino acids. The germline V gene encodes CDR1 SNHLY and CDR2 FYNNEI. V lost 6 bases to trimming and J lost 0 bases, with 16 bases between them. The DNA of the CDR3 is TGTGCCAGCAGGAGCTGGTTTAGGGGGAGCACAGATACGCAGTATTTT. It encodes CASRSWFRGSTDTQYF.

The J gene is TRBJ2-3, the V gene TRBV4-3; a weak D match, TRBD2 (5 bases). The CDR3 runs to 16 residues. V gave up 1 base and J gave up 0 bases, with 11 bases separating them. Germline V gene lookup returns CDR1 LGHNA and CDR2 YSLEER. The CDR3 DNA reads as TGCGCCAGCAGCCAAGTTGCGGGCGTTAGCACAGATACGCAGTATTTT. Its translation: CASSQVAGVSTDTQYF.